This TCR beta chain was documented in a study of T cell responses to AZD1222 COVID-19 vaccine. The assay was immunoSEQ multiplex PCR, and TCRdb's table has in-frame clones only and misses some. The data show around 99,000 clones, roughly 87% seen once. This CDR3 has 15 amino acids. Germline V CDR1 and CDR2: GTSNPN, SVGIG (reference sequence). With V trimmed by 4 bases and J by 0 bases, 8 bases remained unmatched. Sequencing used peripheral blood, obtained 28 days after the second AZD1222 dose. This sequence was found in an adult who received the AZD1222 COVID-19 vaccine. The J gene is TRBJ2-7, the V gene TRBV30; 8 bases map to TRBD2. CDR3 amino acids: CAWNGGGTTSYEQYF. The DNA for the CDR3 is TGTGCCTGGAACGGCGGGGGGACCACCTCCTACGAGCAGTACTTC.